The 18 T cell receptor beta chains listed next were all sequenced from one sample in a study of cytomegalovirus exposure and HLA in healthy donors (TCRdb year 2017). Libraries were made using the immunoSEQ multiplex PCR assay. For the multiplex PCR, a mixture combining 60 forward primers for TCR Vbeta segments and 13 reverse primers for TCR Jbeta segments was used. Held by TCRdb, this immuneACCESS table contains in-frame sequences only and omits some clones. Under half of the omission traces to an unresolved V gene where checked; the cause of the rest is unknown. Recorded for this sample are 50,000 or so clones; 81% of them occurred a single time. Of the sample, approximately 2.5% falls within the top ten clones. The sequenced sample consisted of PBMCs. Receptors were obtained from a boy between 5 and 17 years old in good health and CMV-seropositive.

This clone showed up just a few times. The CDR3 DNA is TGTGCCAGTAGTGAGGACAGGCCGACGGATTCACCCCTCCACTTT. Its translation: CASSEDRPTDSPLHF. The rearrangement uses TRBV19 and TRBJ1-6; 7 bases are shared with TRBD1. The CDR3 is 15 amino acids. The germline CDR1 and CDR2 sequences are LNHDA and SQIVND (reference sequence). J gave up 8 bases and V 5 bases, and 9 bases lay outside the gene matches.

V usage is TRBV6-1 and J usage is TRBJ2-3, with D maybe TRBD2 (5 bases). V was clipped by 2 bases and J by 0 bases, with 12 bases between them. The CDR3 spans 16 residues. Germline values: CDR1 MNHNS, CDR2 SASEGT. CDR3 sequence reads: CASSETREPSTDTQYF. For the CDR3, the DNA is TGTGCCAGCAGTGAAACACGGGAACCAAGCACAGATACGCAGTATTTT.

This clone occurred a few times. The CDR3 region has the DNA TGTGCCAGATACCTAGCGGGGGGATCTCCCACAGATACGCAGTATTTT. As protein: CARYLAGGSPTDTQYF. The chain has TRBV7-5 and TRBJ2-3; TRBD2 is the table's D call and was not checked against the DNA. TRBV7-5 is listed as a pseudogene. The CDR3 consists of 16 residues.

The chain couples TRBV7-9 to TRBJ2-4; 7 bases align to TRBD1. This CDR3 has 14 amino acids. Germline V gene data show CDR1 as SEHNR and CDR2 as FQNEAQ (reference sequence). The trim removed 5 bases at V and 2 bases at J, leaving 3 bases unmatched. This CDR3 reads CASSQGQSKNIQYF. The CDR3 bases are TGTGCCAGCAGCCAGGGACAGTCCAAAAACATTCAGTACTTC.

On this clone itself: The sample contains more than one DNA sequence encoding this CDR3. The rearrangement joins TRBV9 to TRBJ2-3; perhaps TRBD2 as D (5 bases). The V gene lost 0 bases and the J gene lost 2 bases, with 7 bases spanning the gap. This CDR3 is built from 14 residues. Per the germline V gene, CDR1 is SGDLS and CDR2 is YYNGEE. The CDR3 coding sequence is TGTGCCAGCAGCGTAGCGGGAAACACAGATACGCAGTATTTT. Translation gives CASSVAGNTDTQYF. Looking up the rest from reference TRBV9 and TRBJ2-3 gives the full variable domain: DSGVTQTPKHLITATGQRVTLRCSPRSGDLSVYWYQQSLDQGLQFLIQYYNGEERAKGNILERFSAQQFPDLHSELNLSSLELGDSALYFCASSVAGNTDTQYFGPGTRLTVL.

The V call is TRBV29-1, the J call TRBJ1-5, with D possibly TRBD1 on 5 matching bases. The germline V gene has CDR1 SQVTM and CDR2 ANQGSEA. This CDR3 has 14 amino acids. The V end lost 4 bases, the J end lost 3 bases, and 13 bases lay between the germline ends. The CDR3: CSVVEGSLNQPQHF. CDR3 coding DNA: TGCAGCGTTGTGGAGGGGTCCCTCAATCAGCCCCAGCATTTT.

This clone was observed once. The genes are TRBV27 and TRBJ1-2; no reliable D call. The CDR3 has 13 amino acids. The germline V gene encodes CDR1 MNHEY and CDR2 SMNVEV (reference sequence). V shed 3 bases and J shed 2 bases, with 7 bases lying between them. The CDR3 region has the DNA TGTGCCAGCAGTTTCGGCGGAAACTATGGCTACACCTTC. It codes for CASSFGGNYGYTF.

This clone occurred a few times. V usage is TRBV4-1 and J usage is TRBJ2-7; TRBD1 is a possible D gene (5 bases). CDR3 length: 14 amino acids. The V and J ends lost 1 base and 3 bases respectively, with 10 bases between them. The V gene's germline CDR1 is MGHRA and CDR2 YSYEKL. The CDR3 reads CASSQVQGSYEQYF. CDR3 coding DNA: TGCGCCAGCAGCCAAGTTCAGGGAAGCTACGAGCAGTACTTC.

This chain joins TRBV6-1 and TRBJ1-2, with D possibly TRBD1 on 6 matching bases. In germline, CDR1 is MNHNS, CDR2 SASEGT. Trimming took off 2 bases at V and 8 bases at J, with 30 bases between the two ends. The CDR3 consists of 19 residues. CDR3 DNA: TGTGCCAGCAGTGAATACGACCGGCCCGAGGACAGATGGGGCATCGGCTACACCTTC. The encoded protein is CASSEYDRPEDRWGIGYTF.

V and J are TRBV5-1 and TRBJ2-5, with D possibly matching TRBD1 (6 bases). The better agreement between TRBJ2-7 and the DNA end casts doubt on the J call. CDR1 is SGHRS and CDR2 is YFSETQ in the germline V gene. CDR3 length: 14 amino acids. The CDR3 loop is CASRPTGRGYEQYF. DNA for the CDR3: TGCGCCAGCAGGCCTACAGGGAGAGGGTACGAGCAGTACTTC.

The chain carries TRBV5-1 and TRBJ2-5; 15 nucleotides agree with TRBD2. The CDR3 spans 16 residues. Germline values: CDR1 SGHRS, CDR2 YFSETQ. With V trimmed by 4 bases and J by 3 bases, 4 bases remained unmatched. The CDR3 loop reads CASSARTSGGEETQYF. Written as DNA, the CDR3 is TGCGCCAGCAGCGCTCGGACTAGCGGGGGGGAAGAGACCCAGTACTTC. The full variable domain, rest sourced from reference TRBV5-1 and TRBJ2-5, is KAGVTQTPRYLIKTRGQQVTLSCSPISGHRSVSWYQQTPGQGLQFLFEYFSETQRNKGNFPGRFSGRQFSNSRSEMNVSTLELGDSALYLCASSARTSGGEETQYFGPGTRLLVL.

CDR3 in amino acids: CASSPATGSYNSPLHF. CDR3 coding DNA: TGTGCCAGCAGCCCCGCTACAGGGAGCTACAATTCACCCCTCCACTTT. The chain combines TRBV11-2 with TRBJ1-6; perhaps TRBD1 as D (6 bases). CDR1 is SGHAT and CDR2 is FQNNGV in the germline V gene. The CDR3 sequence is 16 residues long. Trimming removed 5 bases from V and 7 bases from J, with 18 bases in between.

The chain carries TRBV10-1 and TRBJ1-6; 9 nucleotides agree with TRBD1. From germline, CDR1 is WNHNN and CDR2 SYGVQD (reference sequence). The trim removed 4 bases at V and 7 bases at J, leaving 2 bases unmatched. The CDR3 consists of 14 residues. CDR3 sequence (DNA): TGCGCCAGCAGTGCGGACAGGGGAAATTCACCCCTCCACTTT. This sequence encodes CASSADRGNSPLHF.

This clone is a singleton in its sample. J is TRBJ2-2 and V is TRBV5-4; 9 bases are a match to TRBD1. V shed 4 bases and J 7 bases; nucleotides not matched to a gene: 8. This CDR3 comprises 15 residues. The germline V gene encodes CDR1 SGHNT and CDR2 YYREEE (reference sequence). The DNA for the CDR3 is TGTGCCAGCAGCCGTACACAGGGGGCGGGCGGGGAGCTGTTTTTT. Translation gives CASSRTQGAGGELFF.

This chain links TRBV5-1 with TRBJ2-7; tentative D call: TRBD1 (6 bases). Looked up from germline, CDR1 is SGHRS and CDR2 is YFSETQ. The CDR3 contains 13 residues. With 0 bases removed from V and 5 bases from J, the gap between germline ends came to 9 bases. The CDR3 loop reads CASSLEGDHEQYF. The CDR3 DNA is TGCGCCAGCAGCTTGGAGGGGGACCACGAGCAGTACTTC.

V gene TRBV5-1 combines with J gene TRBJ2-1; 11 bases are a match to TRBD2. CDR1 is SGHRS, CDR2 YFSETQ, per germline. CDR3 length: 15 amino acids. The V segment lost 4 bases and the J segment 3 bases; nucleotides outside the gene matches: 3. The CDR3 loop reads CASSIGTSGYNEQFF. CDR3 DNA: TGCGCCAGCAGCATCGGGACTAGCGGCTACAATGAGCAGTTCTTC.

CDR3 in amino acids: CASSLGRDSYEQYF. The CDR3 coding sequence is TGTGCCAGCAGCTTAGGACGGGACTCCTACGAGCAGTACTTC. The chain links TRBV7-2 to TRBJ2-7, with D possibly matching TRBD2 (5 bases). Germline assignment: CDR1 SGHTA and CDR2 FQGNSA. This CDR3 has 14 amino acids. V gave up 1 base and J gave up 0 bases, with 7 bases separating them.

This sequence joins TRBV15 and TRBJ2-3; D gene ambiguous. With 0 bases removed from V and 4 bases from J, the gap between germline ends came to 17 bases. Per germline, CDR1 LNHNV and CDR2 YYDKDF (reference sequence). The CDR3 spans 17 residues. The CDR3 sequence is CATSREEGLTSADTQYF. CDR3 sequence (DNA): TGTGCCACCAGCAGAGAGGAAGGCCTTACGAGCGCAGATACGCAGTATTTT.